The following is a T cell receptor (beta chain) sequence with its context. Its antigen is currently unknown. The method was immunoSEQ multiplex PCR; TCRdb's version includes in-frame clones alone and lacks a portion of them. The sample shows about 5,100 clones, 66% of them seen only once. This CDR3 region has 13 residues. V lost 4 bases, J lost 3 bases, and 9 bases lay in between. Germline values: CDR1 MGHRA, CDR2 YSYEKL. The sample originates from a study of OX40 agonist ivuxolimab in advanced cancers. Study-wide context: Ivuxolimab, an antibody acting as an agonist of OX40 (CD134), was used to treat patients.

General observations from the study: Averaging showed that CD8+ T cells had more expanded clones than CD4+ did. Circulating CD4+ and CD8+ T cells showed clonal expansion by week 6 at 0.1 to 3.0 mg/kg.

On cycle 4 day 1 and cycle 7 day 1, as well as at baseline, blood was sampled. The sequence came from an adult with an advanced solid tumor such as melanoma, head and neck, liver or kidney cancer. This rearrangement joins TRBV4-1 to TRBJ1-1, with D hard to call. Sequences were derived from CD4+ or CD8+ T cells sorted from blood, sampled in a trial of the OX40 agonist ivuxolimab. The CDR3 region has the DNA TGCGCCAGCAGCCTCTCGGCGGACACTGAAGCTTTCTTT. Protein: CASSLSADTEAFF.